This T cell receptor (beta chain) stems from a study of shared T cell receptors in the human thymus. The length of the CDR3 is 15 residues. CDR1 is SGHRS and CDR2 is YFSETQ in the germline V gene. V shed 0 bases and J 7 bases; nucleotides not matched to a gene: 7. Measured with immunoSEQ multiplex PCR; TCRdb has only the in-frame clones, and not every one. Among 500,000 to 750,000 clones listed, approximately 90% were seen once. In addition, the sample was reused for a study of human thymus T cells. Per that study: Among the donors, all were healthy Finnish infants having corrective surgery for congenital heart defects. Obtained as resections during corrective heart surgery, the thymus tissue was then studied. Usage of V and J genes appeared biased in thymic and blood repertoires.

This clonotype originated in a boy less than two years old with a congenital heart defect. The chain recombines TRBV5-1 with TRBJ1-2; 9 bases agree with TRBD1. The sample was thymocytes. CDR3 amino acids: CASSLETGGILGYTF. For the CDR3, the DNA is TGCGCCAGCAGCTTGGAGACAGGGGGAATCCTTGGCTACACCTTC.